This T cell receptor beta chain was sequenced in a study of CD8+ T cells in alopecia areata (dated by TCRdb to the late 2010s). Regarding the research as a whole: Treated patients were enrolled in an open-label pilot trial of oral tofacitinib, 5 to 10 mg twice daily, for moderate-to-severe alopecia areata. Tofacitinib was given for 6 to 18 months, followed by 6 months of follow-up off drug to assess delayed response and recurrence. The SALT score, which quantifies the percentage of affected scalp surface area, was used to measure disease severity in treated patients. The study used high-throughput TCRbeta sequencing to examine T cell clonal expansion in alopecia areata, in both the C3H/HeJ mouse model and human patients. On the human side, TCRbeta sequencing was run on scalp tissue and on sorted CD4+ and CD8+ peripheral blood T cells from healthy controls and from alopecia areata patients with either patchy or totalis/universalis disease. Patients on tofacitinib were biopsied at baseline and after 4 and 24 weeks of treatment, and several of the patients also had a later scalp biopsy. Scalp clonality was compared across normal scalp (n=4), patchy alopecia areata scalp (n=8), and alopecia totalis/universalis scalp (n=8). RNA came from the PAXgene miRNA kit for fixed scalp, the miRNeasy kit for PBMCs, and the RNeasy kit for mouse skin. TCRbeta CDR3 regions were amplified by immunoSEQ multiplex PCR with 35 Vbeta forward and 13 Jbeta reverse primers.

Beyond this particular receptor, the publication reports: During tofacitinib treatment, many expanded lesional clones remained in scalp and blood, and this persistence may partly explain relapse after treatment is stopped. Because the treated cohort was small and included a single nonresponder, larger studies are needed to assess links between baseline CD8+ expansion and response. Compared with normal scalp, lesional scalp had higher clonality and more expanded CD8+ clones, particularly in alopecia totalis/universalis, a pattern that suggests antigenic drive. Resident alphabeta T cells in normal human skin are also sequenced, complicating scalp TCR repertoire analysis, unlike mouse skin dominated by gammadelta T cells. Tofacitinib significantly decreased scalp clonality and the number of expanded CD8+ clones among the top 100 scalp clones. Shared TCR sequences between patients were less evident than in mice, which may be partly attributable to HLA diversity in the patient population.

Reading the label with the study, this specimen's time point is: around 24 weeks on oral tofacitinib. Sample treatment or condition, as interpreted from the label and publication: oral pan-JAK inhibitor, 5-10 mg twice daily. Peripheral blood and lesional scalp punch biopsies were obtained from patients with alopecia areata. After PBMCs were isolated by density centrifugation and stained for CD3, CD4 and CD8, a FACSAria was used to sort CD4+ and CD8+ T cells. From the cysteine through the phenylalanine, the CDR3 covers 13 amino acids. Of the read, only the CDR3 DNA is kept; its 39 bases are in frame from base 1. From the germline V gene (reference sequence), CDR1 is PRHDT and CDR2 is FYEKMQ. V loses 8 bases, J loses 7 bases, and the germline ends lie 14 bases apart. This clone was found a few times. Its antigen is still unknown. One base away there is no much larger clone; base qualities are not given.

The protocol used for the library was the immunoSEQ multiplex PCR assay. To provide template for TCR sequencing, every sample had RNA extracted and reverse transcribed into cDNA. SuperScript III was used to make first-strand cDNA, primed with a 2:1 mix of oligo-dT and random hexamers. A synthetic immune receptor repertoire was used to assess amplification bias, and residual bias was removed computationally. The authors' pipeline ran thus. Raw reads were preprocessed to remove errors, and CDR3 was defined by IMGT conventions from the conserved cysteine to phenylalanine. Clonality was computed by normalizing Shannon entropy by log2 of the number of productive unique TCRs and subtracting the result from 1. Scalp TCRbeta sequences were cross-referenced with sorted blood CD4 and CD8 repertoires so that the CD4 or CD8 identity of scalp clones could be inferred. TCRdb took over this immuneACCESS table, retaining in-frame rearrangements with V and J assigned. Such tables are incomplete; in checked studies, under half of the missing clones stem from an unresolved V gene, and the remainder is unexplained. The V and J calls and the clone size are those of that table, but D and trimming were determined from the DNA. The table for this sample lists around 200,000 clones; 53% of them were counted only once. The ten largest clonotypes hold roughly 10% of the sample.

This specimen consisted of CD8+ T cells sorted from blood, obtained at week 24, from a patient treated with tofacitinib. The rearranged segments are TRBV13 and TRBJ2-2, with the identity of the D gene unclear. The TCR sequence derives from a human donor with alopecia areata. The DNA sequence is given as TGTGCCAGCCCGGGTCCAATTCGCGGGGAGCTGTTTTTT. Translation gives CASPGPIRGELFF.